The present T cell receptor (beta chain) was sequenced within a study of cytomegalovirus exposure and HLA in healthy donors. The protocol was immunoSEQ multiplex PCR, while the TCRdb copy is restricted to in-frame clones and leaves out a portion. The table records 130,000 or so clones, about 87% of them present only once. General study findings and limits: In vitro data verified a few CMV-associated chains as specific for CMV antigens.

Trimming removed 1 base from V and 3 bases from J, with 10 bases in between. CDR1 is SGHTA and CDR2 is FQGNSA in the germline V gene. CDR3 size: 14 residues. Comments on this clone: Antigen: not known.

This chain uses TRBV7-2 with TRBJ2-7; the D gene is possibly TRBD1 (6 bases). The receptor was derived from a woman in her late teens or twenties in good health and CMV-seronegative. Sequences were obtained from PBMCs. In nucleotides, the CDR3 is TGTGCCAGCAGCTTAGTTACAGGGAGCTACGAGCAGTACTTC. Its protein is CASSLVTGSYEQYF.